Listed here is a single T cell receptor (beta chain). These data are taken from a study of cytomegalovirus exposure and HLA in healthy donors. Researchers ran the PCR with 60 Vbeta and 13 Jbeta primers. Libraries were prepared by immunoSEQ multiplex PCR; TCRdb keeps only in-frame clonotypes and omits some of them. Its table records under 200,000 clones. The CDR3 loop spans 14 amino acids. Trimming stripped 1 base from V and 0 bases from J, with 6 bases between. Germline V gene lookup returns CDR1 SNHLY and CDR2 FYNNEI. Sequencing was carried out using PBMCs. The TCR originated in a woman younger than 35 in good health and CMV-seropositive. The V and J genes are TRBV2 and TRBJ1-1; no definite D call. CDR3 nucleotide sequence: TGTGCCAGCAGTGAAGGCAGGATGAACACTGAAGCTTTCTTT. It is translated as CASSEGRMNTEAFF.